This T cell receptor (beta chain) was sequenced during a study of cytomegalovirus exposure and HLA in healthy donors. Germline values: CDR1 SEHNR, CDR2 FQNEAQ (reference sequence). The CDR3 consists of 11 residues. As regards this clone: The antigen remains undetermined. Its ends do not fully match the called genes, so a read error is possible.

Despite likely unrecorded immune exposures, the donors were nominally healthy at the time of sampling. The study, taken as a whole, reports: Presence/absence analyses assumed roughly uniform sequencing depth across donors.

The study ran its PCR with 60 Vbeta and 13 Jbeta primers. Assay used: immunoSEQ multiplex PCR; TCRdb lists only in-frame clones, some missing. This table holds 110,000 to 150,000 clones, around 82% found once. This TCR was sampled from a woman between 18 and 29 years old in good health and CMV-seropositive. Sequencing input: PBMCs. J is TRBJ1-1 and V is TRBV7-9, with a possible D match to TRBD1 (6 bases). The CDR3: CSSSPGDRAFF. CDR3 bases: TGTTCCAGCAGCCCCGGCGACAGGGCTTTCTTT.